Following are 22 T cell receptor beta chains from one sample sequenced in a study of regulatory T cells in long-lasting Graves disease. Both iRepertoire HTBI primers and Arm-PCR of CDR3 regions were used to build the TCR beta libraries. TCRdb re-called the multiplex PCR reads with MiXCR, one entry per CDR3 protein. The sample includes a few hundred thousand distinct CDR3 sequences, roughly 15% seen only once; the top ten take about 19%. Indicated time point: newly diagnosed GD, antithyroid drugs for less than 3 months. Researchers made the TCR library from RNA that was extracted from PBMCs. The data were also submitted as part of a second study, on T cells in Graves' hyperthyroidism and ophthalmopathy.

This specimen was peripheral blood mononuclear cells (PBMCs), taken at new diagnosis, from a patient treated with antithyroid drugs. The receptors derive from a young woman with Graves disease.

This clonotype has ten or more counts. The gene calls are TRBV3-1 and TRBJ1-1, with D unresolved. This CDR3 region has 15 residues. V shed 0 bases and J shed 1 base, with 9 bases lying between them. Germline V gene data show CDR1 as LGHDT and CDR2 as YNNKEL (reference sequence). The CDR3 DNA reads as TGTGCCAGCAGCCAAGATGGTCGGCAGAACACTGAAGCTTTCTTT. This gives the protein CASSQDGRQNTEAFF. Full variable domain (missing parts from reference TRBV3-1 and TRBJ1-1): DTAVSQTPKYLVTQMGNDKSIKCEQNLGHDTMYWYKQDSKKFLKIMFSYNNKELIINETVPNRFSPKSPDKAHLNLHINSLELGDSAVYFCASSQDGRQNTEAFFGQGTRLTVV.

The CDR3 DNA reads TGTGCCAGCAGTCCCGACCCCAGGACTGAAGCTTTCTTT. It is translated as CASSPDPRTEAFF. The V gene is TRBV6-1, the J gene TRBJ1-1, with D uncertain. V was shortened by 5 bases and J by 5 bases, with 12 bases between the two germline ends. Germline CDR1 is MNHNS and CDR2 is SASEGT. The length of the CDR3 is 13 residues.

This clonotype was picked up many times. This chain links TRBV5-8 with TRBJ2-1; perhaps TRBD2 as D (6 bases). Germline V CDR1 and CDR2: SGHTS, YDEGEE. The CDR3 sequence is 15 residues long. The ends were cut back, 4 bases at V and 0 bases at J, with 11 bases in the middle. Here the CDR3 reads CASSGGVASYNEQFF. The CDR3 DNA follows: TGTGCCAGCAGCGGCGGGGTTGCCTCCTACAATGAGCAGTTCTTC. Supplemented by reference TRBV5-8 and TRBJ2-1, the full variable domain reads EAGVTQSPTHLIKTRGQQATLRCSPISGHTSVYWYQQALGLGLQFLLWYDEGEERNRGNFPPRFSGRQFPNYSSELNVNALELEDSALYLCASSGGVASYNEQFFGPGTRLTVL.

Written as DNA, the CDR3 is TGCAGTGCTAGGAGGCGGGGGGGGACGTGGAATGAGCAGTTCTTC. Its translation: CSARRRGGTWNEQFF. J is TRBJ2-1 and V is TRBV20-1; 9 nucleotides line up with TRBD2. From germline, CDR1 is DFQATT and CDR2 SNEGSKA (reference sequence). V was pared by 3 bases and J by 7 bases, with 10 bases of the junction left unmatched. This CDR3 region has 15 residues.

This clonotype was counted only a few times. This chain links TRBV19 with TRBJ1-1; possible D gene TRBD1, 5 bases. V dropped 3 bases and J dropped 5 bases, with 13 bases sitting between them. The germline gives CDR1 LNHDA, CDR2 SQIVND (reference sequence). This CDR3 comprises 14 residues. DNA of the CDR3: TGTGCCAGTAGTATCGGAGGTGGGGGAACTGAAGCTTTCTTT. This sequence encodes CASSIGGGGTEAFF.

This clonotype was seen repeatedly, ten times or more. The CDR3 reads CASSVVAGELFF. The CDR3 DNA reads as TGTGCCAGCAGTGTAGTCGCCGGGGAGCTGTTTTTT. The chain employs TRBV7-9 and TRBJ2-2; no reliable D call. This CDR3 region has 12 residues. Germline V lookup: CDR1 SEHNR, CDR2 FQNEAQ (reference sequence). Trimming took 6 bases from V and 6 from J, leaving 8 bases between them.

In its sample, this clonotype was seen many times. The V gene is TRBV3-1, the J gene TRBJ2-3; D uncertain. Germline lookup yields CDR1 LGHDT and CDR2 YNNKEL (reference sequence). V was clipped by 0 bases and J by 2 bases, with 12 bases between them. The CDR3 extends over 16 amino acids. The CDR3 protein is CASSQDRFSNTDTQYF. CDR3 nucleotide sequence: TGTGCCAGCAGCCAAGATCGGTTTTCCAACACAGATACGCAGTATTTT.

As for this clonotype: A much more abundant neighbour one base away suggests this may be a read error. V is TRBV10-3 and J is TRBJ2-1, with D perhaps TRBD2 (5 bases). The CDR3 sequence is 14 residues long. Trimming pared 8 bases from V and 6 bases from J, leaving 17 bases between. Germline-derived CDR1 and CDR2 are ENHRY and SYGVKD. The DNA for the CDR3 is TGTGCCATCCGCCGCTTACCAGGAGGCAATGAGCAGTTCTTC. This gives the protein CAIRRLPGGNEQFF.

Note on this clonotype: Since no conserved phenylalanine or tryptophan closes the CDR3, a read error is the likely cause. The chain has TRBV5-1 and TRBJ1-1, with D perhaps matching TRBD1 (6 bases). The CDR3 sequence is 17 residues long. V was clipped by 5 bases and J by 0 bases, with 20 bases between them. CDR1 is SGHRS, CDR2 YFSETQ, per germline. CDR3 sequence (DNA): TGCGCCAGCAGACCGAAGGGGGGGGATAGATTGAACACTGAAGCTTTCCTT. This translates into CASRPKGGDRLNTEAFL.

This clonotype was counted many times. The chain has TRBV30 and TRBJ1-2, with D perhaps TRBD1 (6 bases). Trimming removed 7 bases from V and 7 bases from J, with 16 bases in between. Germline V gene sequence: CDR1 GTSNPN, CDR2 SVGIG (reference sequence). The CDR3 consists of 12 residues. The CDR3 region is CALGHSSGGYTF. In nucleotides, the CDR3 is TGTGCCTTGGGACATTCATCGGGTGGCTACACCTTC. The variable domain in full, with the rest retrieved from reference TRBV30 and TRBJ1-2, is SQTIHQWPATLVQPVGSPLSLECTVEGTSNPNLYWYRQAAGRGLQLLFYSVGIGQISSEVPQNLSASRPQDRQFILSSKKLLLSDSGFYLCALGHSSGGYTFGSGTRLTVV.

This clonotype came up many times. This sequence joins TRBV5-1 and TRBJ1-1, with 8 bases identical to TRBD1. The V gene end was trimmed by 3 bases and the J gene end by 4 bases; junction bases not matched to a gene: 8. The CDR3 length is 15 residues. Germline values: CDR1 SGHRS, CDR2 YFSETQ. The CDR3 DNA reads as TGCGCCAGCAGCTATAGGGAACAGGGGGGCACTGAAGCTTTCTTT. Protein sequence: CASSYREQGGTEAFF. Full variable domain (remainder filled in from reference TRBV5-1 and TRBJ1-1): KAGVTQTPRYLIKTRGQQVTLSCSPISGHRSVSWYQQTPGQGLQFLFEYFSETQRNKGNFPGRFSGRQFSNSRSEMNVSTLELGDSALYLCASSYREQGGTEAFFGQGTRLTVV.

This chain connects TRBV27 to TRBJ2-1, with TRBD2 identical over 13 bases. With 6 bases clipped from V and 9 bases from J, the junction kept 20 bases outside the gene matches. Germline V lookup: CDR1 MNHEY, CDR2 SMNVEV (reference sequence). This CDR3 spans 19 amino acids. The CDR3 region is CASRKLPSSLAGGRGEQFF. The CDR3 nucleotides read TGTGCCAGCAGGAAACTTCCTTCCTCACTAGCGGGAGGGCGCGGTGAGCAGTTCTTC.

This clonotype was seen many times. This chain links TRBV5-1 with TRBJ2-3, with 10 bases that match TRBD2. The V segment lost 5 bases and the J segment 3 bases; nucleotides outside the gene matches: 3. The CDR3 totals 14 residues. CDR1 is SGHRS, CDR2 YFSETQ, per germline. The chain's CDR3 is CASRSGGETDTQYF. In DNA, the CDR3 is TGCGCCAGCAGGAGCGGGGGGGAGACAGATACGCAGTATTTT.

The chain uses TRBV15 and TRBJ2-2; 8 bases fit TRBD2. Germline V gene data show CDR1 as LNHNV and CDR2 as YYDKDF (reference sequence). Trimming at V came to 6 bases and at J to 3 bases, leaving 9 bases not matched to a gene. This CDR3 is built from 16 residues. The CDR3 region is CATSPTAGVDTGELFF. The CDR3 DNA reads as TGTGCCACCAGTCCCACAGCGGGGGTTGACACCGGGGAGCTGTTTTTT. Full variable domain (missing parts from reference TRBV15 and TRBJ2-2): DAMVIQNPRYQVTQFGKPVTLSCSQTLNHNVMYWYQQKSSQAPKLLFHYYDKDFNNEADTPDNFQSRRPNTSFCFLDIRSPGLGDTAMYLCATSPTAGVDTGELFFGEGSRLTVL.

This clonotype came up many times. The junction shows a germline mismatch at one end, possibly a read error. The chain has TRBV9 and TRBJ2-1; TRBD1 is a possible D gene (7 bases). Germline V gene sequence: CDR1 SGDLS, CDR2 YYNGEE. The length of the CDR3 is 12 residues. The CDR3 nucleotides are TGCGCCAGCAGCGGGTACAGGGGTGAGCAGTTCTTC. Translated, it gives CASSGYRGEQFF.

This clonotype was recorded at least ten times. The chain employs TRBV2 and TRBJ1-5; 7 bases fit TRBD1. With 7 bases clipped from V and 7 bases from J, the junction kept 7 bases outside the gene matches. The germline V gene has CDR1 SNHLY and CDR2 FYNNEI. The CDR3 is 13 residues long. The CDR3 DNA is TGTGCCAGCACCGGGACAGAGGGCCAGCCCCAGCATTTT. Translated, it gives CASTGTEGQPQHF.

This clonotype was observed a single time. This may be a read error, as it is one base from a much larger clone. The chain couples TRBV3-1 to TRBJ1-1; 8 bases fit TRBD1. The CDR3 is 12 amino acids. Germline assignment: CDR1 LGHDT and CDR2 YNNKEL (reference sequence). CDR3 in DNA: TGTGCCAGCAGCCAACTGGACAGGGCGCAAGTCTTT. Translating it yields CASSQLDRAQVF. Drawing the rest from reference TRBV3-1 and TRBJ1-1, the complete variable domain is DTAVSQTPKYLVTQMGNDKSIKCEQNLGHDTMYWYKQDSKKFLKIMFSYNNKELIINETVPNRFSPKSPDKAHLNLHINSLELGDSAVYFCASSQLDRAQVFGQGTRLTVV.

This clonotype was found many times. The CDR3 DNA sequence: TGCGCCAGCAGGGTGGGGGTCACTGAAGCTTTCTTT. It yields the protein CASRVGVTEAFF. The genes are TRBV5-1 and TRBJ1-1, with D possibly TRBD1 on 5 matching bases. The V gene's germline CDR1 is SGHRS and CDR2 YFSETQ. V was clipped by 5 bases and J by 4 bases, with 9 bases between them. The CDR3 length is 12 residues.

The sample holds many counts of this clonotype. The V call is TRBV10-2, the J call TRBJ2-3, with 7 nucleotides matching TRBD2. The germline V gene encodes CDR1 WSHSY and CDR2 SAAADI. Trimming at V came to 6 bases and at J to 6 bases, leaving 12 bases not matched to a gene. The CDR3 is made up of 15 amino acids. The CDR3 bases are TGCGCCAGCAGGCCGAGCGGGATCTCGTGGGATACGCAGTATTTT. Residues: CASRPSGISWDTQYF.

About this clonotype itself: One base away lies a much larger clone, so this may be a sequencing read error. The chain has TRBV2 and TRBJ1-4; 7 bases align to TRBD1. There are 14 residues in the CDR3. Germline values: CDR1 SNHLY, CDR2 FYNNEI. Here the CDR3 reads CAGRLDRSAEKLFF. The CDR3 nucleotides read TGTGCCGGCAGGCTGGACAGGTCAGCGGAAAAACTGTTTTTT.

The table lists this clonotype with a count of one. A far larger clone lies a single base away; this is likely a read error. J is TRBJ1-1 and V is TRBV7-9, with 7 positions matching TRBD1. CDR3 length: 13 amino acids. After removal of 5 bases from V and 4 bases from J, the junction contained 4 bases not matched to a gene. Germline V gives CDR1 SEHNR, CDR2 FQNEAQ (reference sequence). The CDR3 sequence is CASSARDSTEAFF. The CDR3 nucleotides read TGTGCCAGCAGCGCCCGGGACAGCACTGAAGCTTTCTTT.

This clonotype was detected many times. The rearrangement uses TRBV28 and TRBJ2-3; D might be TRBD2 (5 bases). Germline CDR1 MDHEN, CDR2 SYDVKM. CDR3 length equals 14 residues. Trimming left V 3 bases short and J 4 bases short, with 11 bases between. CDR3 amino acids: CASSLGGLPDTQYF. The CDR3, as DNA: TGTGCCAGCAGTTTGGGCGGGCTTCCAGATACGCAGTATTTT.